These 9 T cell receptor beta chains were sequenced from one sample in a study of cytomegalovirus exposure and HLA in healthy donors. The primer mix had 60 Vbeta and 13 Jbeta primers. Assay used: immunoSEQ multiplex PCR; TCRdb lists only in-frame clones, some missing. The table includes about 150,000 clones, approximately 80% detected once. The sample was PBMCs. These receptors originate from a man under 40 in good health and CMV-seropositive.

This sequence joins TRBV13 and TRBJ1-2, with 10 bases matching TRBD1. CDR1 and CDR2 from the germline V gene are PRHDT and FYEKMQ (reference sequence). With 4 bases clipped from V and 14 bases from J, the junction kept 10 bases outside the gene matches. CDR3 size: 13 residues. As DNA, the CDR3 is TGTGCCAGCAGCTCAACAAATGACAGGGGGCAAACCTTC. Protein: CASSSTNDRGQTF.

The chain is built from TRBV28 and TRBJ2-7, with D perhaps matching TRBD2 (5 bases). The CDR3 totals 14 residues. Between the trimmed V and J ends, which lost 3 bases and 3 bases, there was a span of 12 bases. Germline CDR1 reads MDHEN; CDR2 reads SYDVKM. The CDR3 DNA follows: TGTGCCAGCAGTTTCCGAGGGAACATCTACGAGCAGTACTTC. Protein: CASSFRGNIYEQYF.

V gene TRBV4-2 combines with J gene TRBJ2-4; 8 bases are shared with TRBD2. The trim removed 4 bases at V and 3 bases at J, leaving 17 bases unmatched. Germline V gives CDR1 LGHNA, CDR2 YNFKEQ. The CDR3 covers 19 residues. CDR3 residues: CASSPGRGGGGTYKNIQYF. The DNA for the CDR3 is TGTGCCAGCAGCCCAGGCCGGGGGGGAGGGGGGACTTACAAAAACATTCAGTACTTC.

Written as DNA, the CDR3 is TGTGCCACCAGCAGAGGACTCGACAGGATCGCTGAAGCTTTCTTT. It encodes CATSRGLDRIAEAFF. The chain employs TRBV15 and TRBJ1-1; weak D call: TRBD1 (6 bases). The CDR3 runs 15 residues. CDR1 is LNHNV and CDR2 is YYDKDF in the germline V gene (reference sequence). V was cut by 1 base and J by 6 bases, with 15 bases left in between. Full variable domain (remainder filled in from reference TRBV15 and TRBJ1-1): DAMVIQNPRYQVTQFGKPVTLSCSQTLNHNVMYWYQQKSSQAPKLLFHYYDKDFNNEADTPDNFQSRRPNTSFCFLDIRSPGLGDTAMYLCATSRGLDRIAEAFFGQGTRLTVV.

The chain carries TRBV11-2 and TRBJ2-1, with D maybe TRBD2 (6 bases). CDR3 length: 15 amino acids. V was shortened by 4 bases and J by 7 bases, with 17 bases between the two germline ends. Germline V gene sequence: CDR1 SGHAT, CDR2 FQNNGV. The CDR3 DNA reads TGTGCCAGCAGCTCCGATTCGGGACTGGGGAATGAGCAGTTCTTC. Translation gives CASSSDSGLGNEQFF.

This rearrangement joins TRBV27 to TRBJ2-1, with 13 bases that match TRBD2. CDR1 is MNHEY and CDR2 is SMNVEV in the germline V gene (reference sequence). The CDR3 contains 14 residues. V trimming: 7 bases; J trimming: 8 bases; junction bases outside the gene matches: 5. The CDR3 is CASTGLAGDDEQFF. Here the CDR3 DNA reads TGTGCCAGCACCGGACTAGCGGGAGACGATGAGCAGTTCTTC.

This chain links TRBV27 with TRBJ2-4; D is unresolved. The CDR3 totals 17 residues. Germline V CDR1 and CDR2: MNHEY, SMNVEV (reference sequence). V was cut by 3 bases and J by 0 bases, with 15 bases left in between. CDR3 sequence: CASSFQRLVLAKNIQYF. CDR3 in DNA: TGTGCCAGCAGTTTCCAACGACTCGTTTTAGCCAAAAACATTCAGTACTTC.

CDR3 protein: CAISESPHGPRGKLFF. The CDR3 DNA sequence: TGTGCCATCAGTGAGTCCCCACATGGCCCAAGAGGAAAACTGTTTTTT. The gene calls are TRBV10-3 and TRBJ1-4, with unresolved D. Germline V gives CDR1 ENHRY, CDR2 SYGVKD. The CDR3 consists of 16 residues. Trimming took 0 bases from V and 10 from J, leaving 18 bases between them.

This chain connects TRBV5-1 to TRBJ2-3; TRBD1 matches 8 bases. Losses at the gene ends were 5 bases for V and 4 bases for J; bases not matched to a gene: 6. CDR3 length: 14 amino acids. Germline V gives CDR1 SGHRS, CDR2 YFSETQ. CDR3 amino acids: CASRQGDMADTQYF. The DNA for the CDR3 is TGCGCCAGCAGACAGGGGGACATGGCAGATACGCAGTATTTT.